This is a list of T cell receptor beta chains from one sample in a study of T cell repertoires in cytomegalovirus infection. These TCRs' antigens remain unknown. TCRdb recomputed calls from the reads with MiXCR, one row per CDR3 protein. The table has about 830,000 distinct CDR3 sequences, 32% seen once; the top ten hold around 12%. The source was cultured CD8+ T cells from PBMCs, collected from culture after CMV antigen stimulation. These receptors were taken from a human donor in good health (CMV status not recorded). Some clones in this sample may be carry-over from other donors' samples. CDR3s include the opening cysteine and the closing phenylalanine or tryptophan. Each record gives: J gene, clone size, D gene, V gene, CDR3 protein, CDR3 DNA. The D gene is left open where the match is weak. Rows may omit the clone size; those that give it use once, few, many or a size class.

TRBJ2-3	.	.	TRBV27	CASSPSLVGTDTQYF	TGTGCCAGCAGTCCAAGTCTGGTCGGCACAGATACGCAGTATTTT
TRBJ2-5	few	TRBD2	TRBV10-3	CAISESGRASRQHEETQYF	TGTGCCATCAGTGAGTCTGGGAGGGCTAGCAGACAACATGAAGAGACCCAGTACTTC
TRBJ2-2	few	TRBD1	TRBV4-3	CASSQDRWGQGATGELFF	TGCGCCAGCAGCCAAGATCGGTGGGGACAGGGTGCCACCGGGGAGCTGTTTTTT
TRBJ2-4	.	.	TRBV27	CASSFGGTKNIQYF	TGTGCCAGCAGTTTTGGGGGGACCAAAAACATTCAGTACTTC
TRBJ2-3	.	TRBD2	TRBV12-3/TRBV12-4	CANSSGTSGGSRTDTQYF	TGTGCCAACAGTTCCGGGACTAGCGGGGGGAGTCGTACAGATACGCAGTATTTT
TRBJ1-3	many	.	TRBV11-2	CASSLLAGRYTGNTIYF	TGTGCCAGCAGCTTATTAGCAGGACGCTATACTGGAAACACCATATATTTT
TRBJ2-3	.	TRBD2	TRBV7-6	CASSLPPSGGGVDTQYF	TGTGCCAGCAGCTTACCCCCTAGCGGGGGGGGAGTGGATACGCAGTATTTT
TRBJ1-1	many	.	TRBV4-1	CASSQGRNTEAFF	TGTGCCAGCAGTCAGGGGCGAAACACTGAAGCTTTCTTT
TRBJ2-1	.	.	TRBV4-2	CASSQGPSLQNEQFF	TGTGCCAGCAGCCAAGGACCCTCCCTACAAAATGAGCAGTTCTTC
TRBJ2-3	.	TRBD2	TRBV7-6	CASSFSGAGGPDTQYF	TGTGCCAGCAGCTTTTCGGGAGCGGGGGGTCCAGATACGCAGTATTTT
TRBJ1-2	many	.	TRBV7-2	CASSLHGGRPEDGYTF	TGTGCCAGCAGCTTACACGGGGGCAGGCCGGAGGATGGCTACACCTTC
TRBJ2-5	few	TRBD2	TRBV6-5	CASTYTSGDQETQYF	TGTGCCAGCACCTACACTAGCGGGGACCAAGAGACCCAGTACTTC
TRBJ2-1	.	.	TRBV6-6	CASSYSPGRDEQFF	TGTGCCAGCAGTTACTCGCCAGGGCGGGATGAGCAGTTCTTC
TRBJ1-5	.	TRBD1	TRBV4-1	CASSPTTGDQPQHF	TGCGCCAGCAGCCCCACGACAGGGGATCAGCCCCAGCATTTT
TRBJ2-3	.	.	TRBV4-3	CASSQSYTTDTQYF	TGCGCCAGCAGCCAATCTTACACCACAGATACGCAGTATTTT
TRBJ1-1	many	.	TRBV12-3/TRBV12-4	CASSLHTEAFF	TGTGCCAGCAGTTTACACACTGAAGCTTTCTTT
TRBJ2-2	.	.	TRBV9	CASSGGGHQNTGELFF	TGTGCCAGCAGTGGCGGGGGACACCAGAACACCGGGGAGCTGTTTTTT
TRBJ1-5	few	.	TRBV27	CASSLGQRFQPQHF	TGTGCCAGCAGTTTGGGGCAAAGGTTTCAGCCCCAGCATTTT
TRBJ2-2	.	.	TRBV4-2	CASSQDDTYGELFF	TGTGCCAGCAGCCAAGATGACACATACGGGGAGCTGTTTTTT
TRBJ2-1	.	TRBD2	TRBV6-2/TRBV6-3	CASVTGGVYNEQFF	TGTGCCAGTGTGACGGGGGGAGTCTACAATGAGCAGTTCTTC
TRBJ2-3	many	.	TRBV7-2	CASSPPADSRGNTQYF	TGTGCCAGCAGCCCACCAGCGGACTCCCGGGGTAATACGCAGTATTTT
TRBJ1-1	few	.	TRBV2	CASMQVERPEAFF	TGTGCCAGCATGCAGGTGGAGAGGCCTGAAGCTTTCTTT
TRBJ2-2	many	.	TRBV7-8	CASSLYSLGNQFPGELFF	TGTGCCAGCAGCTTATATTCCCTGGGCAACCAATTCCCCGGGGAGCTGTTTTTT
TRBJ2-1	few	TRBD1	TRBV12-3/TRBV12-4	CASTSNFLARGSSYNEQFF	TGTGCCAGCACCTCAAACTTCCTGGCCAGGGGGAGCTCCTACAATGAGCAGTTCTTC
TRBJ2-5	.	.	TRBV29-1	CSAWDSSGVETQYF	TGCAGCGCATGGGACTCCTCCGGAGTGGAGACCCAGTACTTC
TRBJ2-1	.	.	TRBV3-1	CASSPYASEPYNEQFF	TGTGCCAGCAGCCCATACGCGAGCGAGCCCTACAATGAGCAGTTCTTC
TRBJ2-2	few	TRBD1	TRBV14	CATRGLDGELFF	TGTGCCACCAGGGGGCTGGACGGGGAGCTGTTTTTT
TRBJ2-3	.	TRBD1	TRBV5-5	CASSPGTGVTDTQYF	TGTGCCAGCAGCCCAGGGACAGGGGTCACAGATACGCAGTATTTT
TRBJ1-2	.	.	TRBV7-6	CTSRVLDGLYGYTF	TGTACCAGCAGAGTCCTGGACGGTCTATATGGCTACACCTTC
TRBJ1-3	.	.	TRBV15	CATKPQTSGNTIYF	TGTGCCACCAAGCCGCAAACCTCTGGAAACACCATATATTTT
TRBJ1-2	.	.	TRBV20-1	CSANKGYGYTF	TGCAGTGCTAATAAAGGGTATGGCTACACCTTC
TRBJ2-1	.	TRBD2	TRBV5-5	CASSFGRGAYNEQFF	TGTGCCAGCAGCTTTGGGCGGGGGGCCTACAATGAGCAGTTCTTC
TRBJ1-3	few	.	TRBV7-9	CASFLPDDTSGNTIYF	TGTGCCAGCTTCCTCCCCGATGACACATCTGGAAACACCATATATTTT